Given below is one T cell receptor (beta chain) in context. The CDR3 is 14 residues long. Trimming at V came to 6 bases and at J to 10 bases, leaving 11 bases not matched to a gene. The V gene's germline CDR1 is MNHEY and CDR2 SMNVEV (reference sequence). The record originates from a study of blood T cell repertoires in COVID-19. For the study at large: PBMCs, B-cell-depleted T cells, or T cells were the source of the cDNA or gDNA that made up the material.

Recovery among Cohort 3 donors was established by two negative PCRs, clearance, or symptom resolution. Sequencing used immunoSEQ multiplex PCR; TCRdb keeps in-frame clones, though not all of them. The table shows a few hundred thousand clones, with about nine tenths occurring only once. The source is a man aged 30 to 39 who had recovered from COVID-19. Sequencing used PBMCs or T cells enriched from blood (not recorded which). The chain is built from TRBV27 and TRBJ2-1; TRBD2 matches 8 bases. The CDR3 loop reads CASRRVWTSKEQFF. CDR3 in DNA: TGTGCCAGCAGGAGAGTCTGGACTAGCAAAGAGCAGTTCTTC.